The 4 T cell receptor beta chains below all came from one sample that was sequenced in a study of blood T cells in healthy people across ages. Primed by a sample-barcoded 5' primer and a J-beta primer mix, a second PCR proceeded for 7 to 11 cycles. TCRdb analysed the 5' RACE reads with MiXCR anew, one entry per CDR3 protein. Of over a million distinct CDR3 sequences in the sample, almost 25% were seen once. This same sample was also part of a study on T cells of mothers and their children.

Sample: blood. Receptors were obtained from a girl between 2 and 10 years old in good health.

A few counts support this clonotype. The V and J genes are TRBV29-1 and TRBJ1-2; D ambiguous. Germline loops: CDR1 SQVTM, CDR2 ANQGSEA. The V end lost 6 bases, the J end lost 5 bases, and 19 bases lay between the germline ends. The CDR3 is made up of 14 amino acids. This chain's CDR3 is CSVAKDGIAYGYTF. CDR3 nucleotide sequence: TGCAGCGTCGCGAAGGACGGGATTGCATATGGCTACACCTTC.

The chain recombines TRBV20-1 with TRBJ1-6; D perhaps matches TRBD1 (5 bases). The CDR3 covers 16 residues. In germline, CDR1 is DFQATT, CDR2 SNEGSKA (reference sequence). Between the trimmed V and J ends, which lost 6 bases and 0 bases, there was a span of 15 bases. CDR3 sequence reads: CSAQPSGDSYNSPLHF. CDR3 bases: TGCAGTGCCCAACCTTCGGGGGACTCCTATAATTCACCCCTCCACTTT.

The chain has TRBV5-1 and TRBJ2-1; D unresolved. This CDR3 contains 14 residues. The germline gives CDR1 SGHRS, CDR2 YFSETQ. V was cut by 5 bases and J by 5 bases, with 14 bases left in between. The CDR3 nucleotides read TGCGCCAGCAGAGGAGTGGCCTTGAACAATGAGCAGTTCTTC. It is translated as CASRGVALNNEQFF.

The rearrangement links TRBV19 to TRBJ2-5; D is unresolved. This CDR3 region has 14 residues. The ends were cut back, 2 bases at V and 0 bases at J, with 7 bases in the middle. Germline V gene lookup returns CDR1 LNHDA and CDR2 SQIVND (reference sequence). CDR3 sequence: CASSISRDQETQYF. CDR3 DNA: TGTGCCAGTAGTATATCCCGGGACCAAGAGACCCAGTACTTC.